This T cell receptor (beta chain) is drawn from a study of T cells in Graves' hyperthyroidism and ophthalmopathy. For the study at large: Peripheral blood was secured at the point of initial diagnosis, before any treatment.

Whole-study results and caveats: Ophthalmopathy was distinguished from stable hyperthyroidism by 13 V-J signatures. Most thyroid clonotypes with frequency above 0.001 were detected in blood.

In the case of this clonotype: Its matching antigen is unknown.

RNA transcripts served as the template for amplifying TCR beta CDR3 regions. The HTBI primer set was used in a first-round RT-PCR of the TCR CDR3. TCRdb fed the multiplex PCR reads into MiXCR, producing one record per CDR3 protein. The data show about 640,000 distinct CDR3 sequences, with around 21% seen just once and approximately 30% held by the top ten. Germline CDR1 KGHDR, CDR2 SFDVKD. The CDR3 has 16 amino acids. With 5 bases clipped from V and 8 bases from J, the junction kept 6 bases outside the gene matches. Material for sequencing was blood. The V and J genes are TRBV24-1 and TRBJ2-1, with 15 bases lining up with TRBD2. The source of this sequence is a young man with Graves' ophthalmopathy. The CDR3 reads CATSGGLAGGGYEQFF. The CDR3 DNA is TGTGCCACCAGTGGGGGACTAGCGGGAGGAGGCTATGAGCAGTTCTTC.